A selection of T cell receptor beta chains follows, all from one sample in a study of T-cell reconstitution after alpha-beta-depleted transplantation in children. TCRdb re-called the PCR reads through MiXCR, storing one row per CDR3 protein. The sample includes 500,000 to 600,000 distinct CDR3 sequences, approximately 29% of them seen just once. The material was PBMCs from the stem cell graft donor, obtained from the stem cell graft. The receptors shown here come from a human donor who donated a stem cell graft to a child with aplastic anemia. Both conserved end residues are part of each CDR3. D genes are given only for firm matches. Only some rows state a clone size, as once, few, many or a class for expanded clones.

clone size	J gene	CDR3 length	V gene	D gene	CDR3 DNA	CDR3 protein
-	TRBJ2-2	11	TRBV7-9	-	TGTGCCAGCAGCTACACCGAGGAGCTGTTTTTT	CASSYTEELFF
many	TRBJ2-1	14	TRBV6-2/TRBV6-3	-	TGTGCCAGCAGTTACTCGACGGGGTTCAATGAGCAGTTCTTC	CASSYSTGFNEQFF
-	TRBJ2-1	14	TRBV12-5	TRBD1	TGTGCTAGTGGTGACAGGGACAGGGGGGGTGAGCAGTTCTTC	CASGDRDRGGEQFF
few	TRBJ2-3	14	TRBV29-1	TRBD2	TGCAGCGTCGGGGGGGCGGGAAGCACAGATACGCAGTATTTT	CSVGGAGSTDTQYF
-	TRBJ1-2	15	TRBV4-2	TRBD1	TGTGCCAGCAGCCAAGTAGGAGGACAGGGGTACGGCTACACCTTC	CASSQVGGQGYGYTF
-	TRBJ1-2	15	TRBV5-1	TRBD1	TGCGCCAGCAGCTTACGACAGGGGGAACTCTATGGCTACACCTTC	CASSLRQGELYGYTF
few	TRBJ1-2	13	TRBV12-3/TRBV12-4	-	TGTGCCAGCAGTTTTGTGAGGGATGATGGCTACACCTTC	CASSFVRDDGYTF
-	TRBJ1-1	17	TRBV5-1	TRBD1	TGCGCCAGCAGCTATGGGGTCCCGGGACAGGGGAACACTGAAGCTTTCTTT	CASSYGVPGQGNTEAFF
few	TRBJ1-5	18	TRBV20-1	-	TGCAGTGCTAGAGAACGGTACAGGGAAAATTATAGCAATCAGCCCCAGCATTTT	CSARERYRENYSNQPQHF
few	TRBJ1-5	16	TRBV18	TRBD1	TGTGCCAGCTCACCACTTCCAGGGGGAAGCAATCAGCCCCAGCATTTT	CASSPLPGGSNQPQHF
-	TRBJ2-1	13	TRBV10-3	TRBD1	TGTGCCATCTGGGGGACAGGCTACAATGAGCAGTTCTTC	CAIWGTGYNEQFF
once	TRBJ2-3	15	TRBV6-5	TRBD1	TGTGCCAGCAGTTACCCGACAGGGGCCGGGGATACGCAGTATTTT	CASSYPTGAGDTQYF
-	TRBJ1-6	15	TRBV28	TRBD1	TGTGCCAGCAGTTCCCCGGGACAGGTGAATTCACCCCTCCACTTT	CASSSPGQVNSPLHF
-	TRBJ1-2	15	TRBV12-3/TRBV12-4	-	TGTGCCAGCAGTTTGGAAGCCGCTCCGTCCTATGGCTACACCTTC	CASSLEAAPSYGYTF
-	TRBJ2-3	15	TRBV6-1	TRBD2	TGTGCCAGCAGTAAGGGACTAGCGACAACAGATACGCAGTATTTT	CASSKGLATTDTQYF
few	TRBJ2-3	16	TRBV29-1	TRBD2	TGCAGCGTTGATGGGCGGCTAGCGGGAGCCTTAGATACGCAGTATTTT	CSVDGRLAGALDTQYF
-	TRBJ1-6	15	TRBV7-8	-	TGTGCCAGCAGCTTAGTAGTGGGGCGGAATTCACCCCTCCACTTT	CASSLVVGRNSPLHF
once	TRBJ2-2	15	TRBV5-1	-	TGCGCCAGCAGCGAGGGCGGAACGAACACCGGGGAGCTGTTTTTT	CASSEGGTNTGELFF
-	TRBJ1-4	15	TRBV7-2	TRBD1	TGTGCCAGCAGCTTATTGGGACAGAGCAATGAAAAACTGTTTTTT	CASSLLGQSNEKLFF
-	TRBJ1-1	16	TRBV18	-	TGTGCCAGCTCACCAAGGGCGGGAAGTCAGGGTACTGAAGCTTTCTTT	CASSPRAGSQGTEAFF
-	TRBJ2-6	16	TRBV5-1	-	TGCGCCAGCAGCTTGGTTGTGGCGCGCGGGGCCAACGTCCTGACTTTC	CASSLVVARGANVLTF
-	TRBJ1-5	15	TRBV24-1	-	TGTGCCACCAGTACAGGGTCGGGAGGCAATCAGCCCCAGCATTTT	CATSTGSGGNQPQHF
-	TRBJ1-2	15	TRBV13	-	TGTGCCAGCAGCACCGAAGGGGCACAACTCTATGGCTACACCTTC	CASSTEGAQLYGYTF
-	TRBJ2-1	17	TRBV5-8	TRBD2	TGTGCCAGCAGCCCATATAGAGCGGGAGGGCCTTCGAATGAGCAGTTCTTC	CASSPYRAGGPSNEQFF
-	TRBJ1-1	17	TRBV12-3/TRBV12-4	TRBD1	TGTGCCAGCAGTTTAGCGTCCCGACAGGGCATGAACACTGAAGCTTTCTTT	CASSLASRQGMNTEAFF
-	TRBJ2-3	16	TRBV3-1	TRBD2	TGTGCCAGCAGTCCTCTGACTAGCGGTTTTAGCGATACGCAGTATTTT	CASSPLTSGFSDTQYF
-	TRBJ2-7	15	TRBV18	TRBD2	TGTGCCAGCTCACAGCGGGTAGCGGGAGAATACGAGCAGTACTTC	CASSQRVAGEYEQYF
few	TRBJ1-5	15	TRBV27	-	TGTGCCAGCAGCCGGGGACGGGTAAGCAATCAGCCCCAGCATTTT	CASSRGRVSNQPQHF
-	TRBJ2-1	18	TRBV11-2	TRBD2	TGTGCCAGCAGCCCCCGGTCGAGGTCGGGAGGACCCTACAATGAGCAGTTCTTC	CASSPRSRSGGPYNEQFF
few	TRBJ2-5	8	TRBV2	-	TGTGCCAGCTCTGACCAGTACTTC	CASSDQYF
-	TRBJ2-1	14	TRBV4-3	-	TGCGCCAGCAGCCGGGGACTGGGGGGTGCTGAGCAGTTCTTC	CASSRGLGGAEQFF
-	TRBJ2-7	13	TRBV6-5	-	TGTGCCAGCAGTTACTCCCTTTCAGACGAGCAGTACTTC	CASSYSLSDEQYF
-	TRBJ1-1	14	TRBV7-2	-	TGTGCCAGCAGCATAACGGGGGGGAGGACTGAAGCTTTCTTT	CASSITGGRTEAFF
-	TRBJ2-3	14	TRBV12-3/TRBV12-4	-	TGTGCCAGCAACAGCGGACATAGCACAGATACGCAGTATTTT	CASNSGHSTDTQYF
-	TRBJ2-1	17	TRBV4-1	TRBD1	TGCGCCAGCAGCCAATCAGGGACAGCGAGCTCCTACAATGAGCAGTTCTTC	CASSQSGTASSYNEQFF
-	TRBJ2-7	14	TRBV18	-	TGTGCCAGCTCACCACCGTTATCGGCAAACGAGCAGTACTTC	CASSPPLSANEQYF
-	TRBJ2-1	17	TRBV15	-	TGTGCCACCAGCAGAGGGCCCGCCCCCAGCTCCTACAATGAGCAGTTCTTC	CATSRGPAPSSYNEQFF
-	TRBJ1-1	14	TRBV7-9	-	TGTGCCAGCAGCTCTTCCGGGACTTCTTTTGAAGCTTTCTTT	CASSSSGTSFEAFF
-	TRBJ2-7	12	TRBV12-3/TRBV12-4	TRBD1	TGTGCCAGCAGCTTCGACAGGGCGGAGCAGTACTTC	CASSFDRAEQYF
-	TRBJ1-6	14	TRBV5-6	-	TGTGCCAGCAGCTTGGATAGATCCACCCCACCCCTCCACTTT	CASSLDRSTPPLHF
-	TRBJ2-3	14	TRBV5-1	TRBD2	TGCGCCAGCGCTGGGGGGGATATCACAGATACGCAGTATTTT	CASAGGDITDTQYF
few	TRBJ1-2	15	TRBV15	-	TGTGCCACCAGCAGAGGCGGACTCTCCCAGGGTGGCTACACCTTC	CATSRGGLSQGGYTF
-	TRBJ1-2	13	TRBV19	-	TGTGCCAGTAGCCCCCAGGTTAACTATGGCTACACCTTC	CASSPQVNYGYTF
few	TRBJ2-7	18	TRBV29-1	-	TGCAGCGTTGGGAGCGCTCCCCGGGATACGGCCCTACGTGTGGAGCAGTACTTC	CSVGSAPRDTALRVEQYF
few	TRBJ2-1	16	TRBV18	-	TGTGCCAGCTCACCTAGCCCCGGGGACTCCTACAATGAGCAGTTCTTC	CASSPSPGDSYNEQFF
-	TRBJ1-4	12	TRBV12-3/TRBV12-4	-	TGTGCCAGCGGCCACCGTGTGTCTCGGGTGTTTTTT	CASGHRVSRVFF
few	TRBJ2-4	15	TRBV12-3/TRBV12-4	TRBD1	TGTGCCAGCAGTTCCCGTCAGGGGGCTGGGGGGTCCCAGTACTTC	CASSSRQGAGGSQYF
-	TRBJ2-2	14	TRBV20-1	-	TGCAGTGCTAGTGAGGGAGGGAACACCGGGGAGCTGTTTTTT	CSASEGGNTGELFF
-	TRBJ2-3	15	TRBV6-2/TRBV6-3	-	TGTGCCAGCAGTCACGCCAGCACGAGCACAGATACGCAGTATTTT	CASSHASTSTDTQYF
-	TRBJ2-3	18	TRBV4-3	-	TGCGCCAGCACCCGAGTGCTGGGAGGTGTGTTGAACACAGATACGCAGTATTTT	CASTRVLGGVLNTDTQYF
-	TRBJ2-3	15	TRBV5-1	-	TGCGCCAGCAGCTTGGAGGGCGGACGCACAGATACGCAGTATTTT	CASSLEGGRTDTQYF
-	TRBJ2-3	17	TRBV20-1	TRBD2	TGCAGTGCTAGGCCCAACCTACTAGCGGAGAACACAGATACGCAGTATTTT	CSARPNLLAENTDTQYF
few	TRBJ1-2	13	TRBV12-3/TRBV12-4	-	TGTGCCAGCAGTCCCTTTGAGGGACGGCCCAACACCTTC	CASSPFEGRPNTF
-	TRBJ1-5	12	TRBV12-3/TRBV12-4	-	TGTGCCAGCAGTTTAACCCCACCGCCCCAGCATTTT	CASSLTPPPQHF